Listed below are T cell receptor beta chains from one sample, sequenced in a study of T cell repertoires in cytomegalovirus infection. TCRdb redid the calling of the reads with MiXCR, one entry per CDR3 protein. This table holds around 180,000 distinct CDR3 sequences, about 30% found once. The source material was PBMCs. The receptors here all came from a human donor in good health (CMV status not recorded). Some clones in this sample may be carry-over from other donors' samples. CDR3s include the opening cysteine and the closing phenylalanine or tryptophan. A D gene is named only where the DNA matches it firmly. Clone size is given for some rows only: seen once, a few or many times, or a class if the clone is expanded.

j_call v_call clone_size d_call cdr3_aa cdr3_nt
TRBJ1-1 TRBV7-9 few TRBD1 CASSNTQGRETEAFF TGTGCCAGCAGCAATACACAGGGGCGGGAGACTGAAGCTTTCTTT
TRBJ2-2 TRBV11-2 . TRBD1 CASSLDPGGTGELFF TGTGCCAGCAGCTTAGATCCAGGGGGAACCGGGGAGCTGTTTTTT
TRBJ2-7 TRBV7-2 many . CASSLGGGPYEQYF TGTGCCAGCAGCTTAGGTGGCGGACCCTACGAGCAGTACTTC
TRBJ2-3 TRBV18 . . CASSLRSATDTQYF TGTGCCAGCTCACTCCGATCCGCCACAGATACGCAGTATTTT
TRBJ1-6 TRBV18 few . CASSPLENSPLHF TGTGCCAGCTCACCTTTGGAAAATTCACCCCTCCACTTT
TRBJ1-1 TRBV6-2/TRBV6-3 few . CASSYRQAVNTEAFF TGTGCCAGCAGTTACCGCCAGGCGGTGAACACTGAAGCTTTCTTT
TRBJ1-5 TRBV10-3 few . CAIGGGKGNQPQHF TGTGCCATCGGAGGGGGGAAGGGCAATCAGCCCCAGCATTTT
TRBJ1-3 TRBV13 few . CASSLGTQGVSGNTIYF TGTGCCAGCAGCTTAGGTACACAGGGAGTCTCTGGAAACACCATATATTTT
TRBJ2-7 TRBV2 . TRBD2 CASRKRGGISYEQYF TGTGCCAGCCGGAAGCGGGGGGGAATCTCCTACGAGCAGTACTTC
TRBJ1-2 TRBV6-5 . TRBD1 CATVDRGYGYTF TGTGCCACTGTAGACAGGGGCTATGGCTACACCTTC
TRBJ2-1 TRBV20-1 few TRBD2 CSARDTQRGARSYNEQFF TGCAGTGCTAGAGATACCCAGCGGGGGGCCAGGTCCTACAATGAGCAGTTCTTC
TRBJ1-2 TRBV9 few . CASSPRLGYGYTF TGTGCCAGCAGCCCCCGTTTAGGTTATGGCTACACCTTC
TRBJ2-1 TRBV5-1 . . CASSLANLGQFF TGCGCCAGCAGCTTGGCCAACCTAGGGCAGTTCTTC
TRBJ2-1 TRBV12-3/TRBV12-4 few . CASTGATFYNEQFF TGTGCCAGCACGGGGGCCACCTTTTACAATGAGCAGTTCTTC
TRBJ2-2 TRBV10-3 . TRBD1 CAISAEGQGNTGELFF TGTGCCATCAGTGCAGAGGGACAGGGTAACACCGGGGAGCTGTTTTTT
TRBJ2-2 TRBV6-2/TRBV6-3 . . CASTNPNGELFF TGTGCCAGCACCAACCCGAACGGGGAGCTGTTTTTT
TRBJ1-1 TRBV14 . . CASSRTAENTEAFF TGTGCCAGCAGCCGGACGGCCGAGAACACTGAAGCTTTCTTT
TRBJ1-1 TRBV5-6 . . CASNPWGGDTEAFF TGTGCCAGCAACCCGTGGGGAGGCGACACTGAAGCTTTCTTT
TRBJ2-5 TRBV3-1 . . CASSQDQRETQYF TGTGCCAGCAGCCAAGACCAGCGGGAGACCCAGTACTTC
TRBJ1-1 TRBV12-3/TRBV12-4 few . CASSLASGTEAFF TGTGCCAGCAGTTTAGCTTCGGGAACTGAAGCTTTCTTT
TRBJ2-7 TRBV6-6 . TRBD1 CASNPGQDTGYEQYF TGTGCCAGCAACCCGGGACAGGACACGGGCTACGAGCAGTACTTC
TRBJ2-2 TRBV20-1 many . CSAWAETTHANTGELFF TGCAGTGCCTGGGCAGAGACTACTCATGCGAACACCGGGGAGCTGTTTTTT
TRBJ2-1 TRBV2 . . CASSPQVGGEQFF TGTGCCAGCAGCCCCCAAGTCGGTGGTGAGCAGTTCTTC
TRBJ2-6 TRBV3-1 few . CASSQDTLRSASGANVLTF TGTGCCAGCAGCCAAGATACTTTAAGATCGGCGTCTGGGGCCAACGTCCTGACTTTC
TRBJ1-4 TRBV20-1 . . CSARGGGVVREKLFF TGCAGTGCTCGCGGGGGGGGTGTCGTTAGGGAAAAACTGTTTTTT
TRBJ1-5 TRBV6-1 . . CASLEEGPQHF TGTGCCAGCCTCGAGGAGGGGCCCCAGCATTTT
TRBJ2-2 TRBV5-5 once TRBD1 CASSLGQGAATGELFF TGTGCCAGCAGCTTGGGACAGGGGGCCGCGACCGGGGAGCTGTTTTTT
TRBJ1-2 TRBV2 few . CASSVGRGSGYTF TGTGCCAGCAGTGTGGGTCGAGGGAGTGGCTACACCTTC
TRBJ1-1 TRBV7-2 many . CASSYSSGSNTEAFF TGTGCCAGCAGCTATAGTTCCGGCTCCAACACTGAAGCTTTCTTT
TRBJ2-1 TRBV18 many . CASSPGFDEQFF TGTGCCAGCTCACCAGGGTTTGATGAGCAGTTCTTC
TRBJ1-2 TRBV27 . TRBD1 CASSRTGTKGGYTF TGTGCCAGCAGCCGGACAGGAACAAAGGGTGGCTACACCTTC
TRBJ2-3 TRBV6-2/TRBV6-3 few . CASSYLNGGTQYF TGTGCCAGCAGTTACTTGAATGGTGGCACGCAGTATTTT
TRBJ2-3 TRBV7-6 many . CASSLEDTDTQYF TGTGCCAGCAGCTTAGAGGACACAGATACGCAGTATTTT
TRBJ2-7 TRBV6-2/TRBV6-3 few . CASSTDGYEQYF TGTGCCAGCAGTACGGACGGCTACGAGCAGTACTTC
TRBJ2-1 TRBV5-6 . . CASSRQANNEQFF TGTGCCAGCAGCCGACAGGCTAACAATGAGCAGTTCTTC
TRBJ2-4 TRBV5-1 . . CDSSPGPGGDIQYF TGCGACAGCAGCCCTGGGCCAGGAGGAGACATCCAGTACTTC
TRBJ2-2 TRBV5-4 few TRBD1 CASSSQGQGNMTGELFF TGTGCCAGCAGTTCCCAGGGACAGGGAAATATGACCGGGGAGCTGTTTTTT
TRBJ2-7 TRBV12-3/TRBV12-4 . . CASSLGGGVQRRQYF TGTGCCAGCAGCCTCGGAGGGGGAGTTCAAAGGAGGCAGTACTTC
TRBJ1-2 TRBV29-1 . . CSVAFSPYGYTF TGCAGCGTTGCCTTTTCCCCCTATGGCTACACCTTC
TRBJ2-2 TRBV20-1 . . CGGVRNTGELFF TGCGGTGGGGTACGGAACACCGGGGAGCTGTTTTTT
TRBJ2-1 TRBV5-4 few TRBD1 CASSPTGGEQFF TGTGCCAGCAGCCCAACAGGGGGGGAGCAGTTCTTC
TRBJ1-1 TRBV19 . . CASTRGGMSEAFF TGTGCCAGTACCAGGGGCGGGATGTCTGAAGCTTTCTTT
TRBJ1-4 TRBV2 . . CASRQVTDEKLFF TGTGCCAGCAGGCAGGTCACGGATGAAAAACTGTTTTTT
TRBJ2-2 TRBV5-6 . . CASNHGQELFF TGTGCCAGCAACCATGGGCAGGAGCTGTTTTTT
TRBJ2-3 TRBV11-2 . TRBD2 CASSLYPTSGDGADTQYF TGTGCCAGCAGCTTATATCCGACTAGCGGGGACGGTGCGGATACGCAGTATTTT
TRBJ2-7 TRBV7-2 . . CASSLVVGDSSYEQYF TGTGCCAGCAGCTTAGTTGTAGGGGATAGCTCCTACGAGCAGTACTTC
TRBJ1-5 TRBV6-2/TRBV6-3 . TRBD1 CASSLGQGVSNQPQHF TGTGCCAGCAGCCTTGGACAGGGTGTGAGCAATCAGCCCCAGCATTTT
TRBJ2-2 TRBV7-6 many TRBD1 CASSWDRGTGELFF TGTGCCAGCAGCTGGGACAGGGGGACCGGGGAGCTGTTTTTT
TRBJ2-2 TRBV7-2 many . CASSHGLPAAFANTGELFF TGTGCCAGCAGTCACGGACTACCGGCGGCGTTCGCGAACACCGGGGAGCTGTTTTTT
TRBJ2-5 TRBV2 few . CASSDRRSIQETQYF TGTGCCAGCAGTGATCGACGGAGCATACAAGAGACCCAGTACTTC
TRBJ1-5 TRBV7-2 few . CASSLNRENQPQHF TGTGCCAGCAGCTTAAACAGGGAAAATCAGCCCCAGCATTTT
TRBJ1-1 TRBV20-1 . TRBD1 CSANWDRDRGSEAFF TGCAGTGCTAATTGGGACAGGGATCGGGGTTCTGAAGCTTTCTTT
TRBJ1-4 TRBV18 few TRBD1 CASSPSYPGTADEKLFF TGTGCCAGCTCACCATCTTACCCCGGGACAGCCGATGAAAAACTGTTTTTT
TRBJ1-2 TRBV7-2 many . CASSLASFSYGYTF TGTGCCAGCAGCTTAGCAAGTTTTTCCTATGGCTACACCTTC
TRBJ2-3 TRBV7-2 many . CASSSVGPDTQYF TGTGCCAGCAGCTCGGTGGGGCCAGATACGCAGTATTTT
TRBJ2-5 TRBV30 few . CAWSVGGETQYF TGTGCCTGGAGTGTAGGAGGGGAGACCCAGTACTTC
TRBJ1-1 TRBV14 few . CASSLITGEAFF TGTGCCAGCAGCCTCATTACAGGGGAAGCTTTCTTT
TRBJ2-3 TRBV6-5 . . CASRTDGEPDTQYF TGTGCCAGCAGAACCGACGGAGAGCCAGATACGCAGTATTTT